This T cell receptor (beta chain) was sequenced in a study of T cell changes during pregnancy in multiple sclerosis. This CDR3 comprises 13 residues. With V trimmed by 6 bases and J by 10 bases, 5 bases remained unmatched. Germline loops: CDR1 MGHDK, CDR2 SYGVNS. Measured with immunoSEQ multiplex PCR; TCRdb has only the in-frame clones, and not every one. In the table there are tens of thousands of clones, around nine tenths of which are singletons. The TCR was taken from a female donor with multiple sclerosis, enrolled in a pregnancy study. This chain joins TRBV25-1 and TRBJ1-6; 8 bases agree with TRBD1. Here the sequenced sample was CD4+ T cells from peripheral blood mononuclear cells, taken before pregnancy. CDR3 coding DNA: TGTGCCAGCAGAGGACAGGGTGGATCACCCCTCCACTTT. Its protein product is CASRGQGGSPLHF.